This TCR beta chain comes out of a study of blood T cell repertoires in COVID-19. The overall study: The study drew acute and convalescent COVID-19 samples from the United States, Italy and Spain. The cDNA or gDNA used as material had been derived from T cells, B-cell-depleted T cells, or PBMCs.

TCRdb's copy holds only in-frame clones and misses some; the assay was immunoSEQ multiplex PCR. The sample lists about 440,000 clones; more than 85% were seen once. Sequencing was done on a sample of peripheral blood. This sequence originates from a woman aged 30 to 39 with acute or convalescent COVID-19.

Written as DNA, the CDR3 is TGTGCCAGCAGTTACCGGACAGGGAGTACCGGGGAGCTGTTTTTT. It encodes CASSYRTGSTGELFF. This rearrangement joins TRBV6-6 to TRBJ2-2; TRBD1 matches 8 bases. CDR3 length: 15 residues. V trimming: 2 bases; J trimming: 5 bases; junction bases outside the gene matches: 4. Germline CDR1 MNHNY, CDR2 SVGAGI (reference sequence).